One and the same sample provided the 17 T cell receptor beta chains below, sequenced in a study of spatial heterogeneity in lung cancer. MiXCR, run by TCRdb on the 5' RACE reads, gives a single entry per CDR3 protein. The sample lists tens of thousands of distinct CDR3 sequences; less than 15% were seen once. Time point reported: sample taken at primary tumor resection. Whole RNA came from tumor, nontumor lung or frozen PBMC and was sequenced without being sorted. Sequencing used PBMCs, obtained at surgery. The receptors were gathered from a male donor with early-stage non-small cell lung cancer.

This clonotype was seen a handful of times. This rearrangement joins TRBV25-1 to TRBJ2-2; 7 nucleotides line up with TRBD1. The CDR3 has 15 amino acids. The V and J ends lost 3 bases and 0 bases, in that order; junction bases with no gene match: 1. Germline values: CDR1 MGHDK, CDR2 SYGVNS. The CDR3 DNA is TGTGCCAGCAGTGACGGGACAGCGAACACCGGGGAGCTGTTTTTT. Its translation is CASSDGTANTGELFF.

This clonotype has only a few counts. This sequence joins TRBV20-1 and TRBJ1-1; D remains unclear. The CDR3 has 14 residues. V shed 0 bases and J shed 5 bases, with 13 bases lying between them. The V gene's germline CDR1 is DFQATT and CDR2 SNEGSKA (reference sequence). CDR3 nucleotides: TGCAGTGCTAGAGATTCGAAAGGGTCTACTGAAGCTTTCTTT. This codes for CSARDSKGSTEAFF.

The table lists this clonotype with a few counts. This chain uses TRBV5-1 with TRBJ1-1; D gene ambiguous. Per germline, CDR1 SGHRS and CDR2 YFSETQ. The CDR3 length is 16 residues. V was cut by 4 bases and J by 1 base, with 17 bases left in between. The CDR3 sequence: CASSRNLRTANTEAFF. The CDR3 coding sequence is TGCGCCAGCAGCCGAAACTTACGGACGGCGAACACTGAAGCTTTCTTT.

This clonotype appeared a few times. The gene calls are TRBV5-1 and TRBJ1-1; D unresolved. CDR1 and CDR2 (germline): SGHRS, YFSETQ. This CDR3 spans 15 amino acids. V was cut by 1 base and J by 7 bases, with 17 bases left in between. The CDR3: CASSLKPSGPLEAFF. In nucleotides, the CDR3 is TGCGCCAGCAGCTTGAAGCCCTCAGGCCCACTTGAAGCTTTCTTT. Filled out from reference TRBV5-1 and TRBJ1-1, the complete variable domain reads KAGVTQTPRYLIKTRGQQVTLSCSPISGHRSVSWYQQTPGQGLQFLFEYFSETQRNKGNFPGRFSGRQFSNSRSEMNVSTLELGDSALYLCASSLKPSGPLEAFFGQGTRLTVV.

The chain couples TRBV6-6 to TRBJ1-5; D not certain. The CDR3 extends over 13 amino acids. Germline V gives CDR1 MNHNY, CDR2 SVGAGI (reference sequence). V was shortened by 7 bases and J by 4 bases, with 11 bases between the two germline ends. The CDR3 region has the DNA TGTGCCAGCAAAACTTTAGGGAATCAGCCCCAGCATTTT. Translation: CASKTLGNQPQHF.

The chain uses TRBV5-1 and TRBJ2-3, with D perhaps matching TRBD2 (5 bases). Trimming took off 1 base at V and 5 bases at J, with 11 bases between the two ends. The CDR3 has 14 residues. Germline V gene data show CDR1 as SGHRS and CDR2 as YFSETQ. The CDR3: CASSLNDYGDTQYF. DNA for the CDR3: TGCGCCAGCAGCTTGAACGACTATGGAGATACGCAGTATTTT.

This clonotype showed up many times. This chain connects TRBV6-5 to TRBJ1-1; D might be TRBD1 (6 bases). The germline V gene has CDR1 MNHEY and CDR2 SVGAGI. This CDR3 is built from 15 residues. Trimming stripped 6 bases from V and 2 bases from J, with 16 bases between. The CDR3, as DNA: TGTGCCAGCAGACAGGGTGGTTCGGGAAACACTGAAGCTTTCTTT. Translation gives CASRQGGSGNTEAFF.

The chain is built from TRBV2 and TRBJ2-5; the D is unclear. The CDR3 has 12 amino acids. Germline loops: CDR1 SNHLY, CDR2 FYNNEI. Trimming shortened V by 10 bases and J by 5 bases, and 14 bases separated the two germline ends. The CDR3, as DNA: TGTGCCACGAGCTCAAGTGGGGAGACCCAGTACTTC. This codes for CATSSSGETQYF.

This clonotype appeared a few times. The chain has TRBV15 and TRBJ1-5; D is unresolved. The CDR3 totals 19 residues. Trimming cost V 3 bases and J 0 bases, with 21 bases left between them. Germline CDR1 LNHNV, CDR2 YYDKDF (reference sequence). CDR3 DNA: TGTGCCACCAGCAGGGGAGGACCAGAAACTTTCAATAGCAATCAGCCCCAGCATTTT. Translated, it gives CATSRGGPETFNSNQPQHF.

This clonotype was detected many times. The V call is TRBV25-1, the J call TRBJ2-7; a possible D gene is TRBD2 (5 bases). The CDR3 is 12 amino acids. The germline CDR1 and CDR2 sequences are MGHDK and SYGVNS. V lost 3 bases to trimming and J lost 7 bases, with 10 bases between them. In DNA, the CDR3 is TGTGCCAGCAGTGAGCCTGGCGGGGAGCAGTACTTC. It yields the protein CASSEPGGEQYF.

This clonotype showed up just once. The CDR3 sequence is CASSQDSSGYNEQFF. CDR3 in DNA: TGTGCCAGCAGCCAAGATTCGTCCGGGTACAATGAGCAGTTCTTC. The rearrangement links TRBV4-2 to TRBJ2-1; D remains ambiguous. This CDR3 contains 15 residues. Trimming cost V 0 bases and J 4 bases, with 10 bases left between them. Germline V lookup: CDR1 LGHNA, CDR2 YNFKEQ.

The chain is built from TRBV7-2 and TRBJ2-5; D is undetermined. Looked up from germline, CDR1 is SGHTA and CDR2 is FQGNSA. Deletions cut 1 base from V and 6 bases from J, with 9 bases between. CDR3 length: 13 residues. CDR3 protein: CASSLGLGKTQYF. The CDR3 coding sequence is TGTGCCAGCAGCTTAGGTCTTGGCAAGACCCAGTACTTC.

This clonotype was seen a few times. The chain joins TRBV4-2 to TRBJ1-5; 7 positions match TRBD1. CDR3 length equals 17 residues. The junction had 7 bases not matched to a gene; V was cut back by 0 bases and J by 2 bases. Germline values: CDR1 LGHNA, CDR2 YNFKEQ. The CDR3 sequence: CASSQDPAGGGNQPQHF. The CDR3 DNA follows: TGTGCCAGCAGCCAAGATCCGGCAGGGGGGGGCAATCAGCCCCAGCATTTT.

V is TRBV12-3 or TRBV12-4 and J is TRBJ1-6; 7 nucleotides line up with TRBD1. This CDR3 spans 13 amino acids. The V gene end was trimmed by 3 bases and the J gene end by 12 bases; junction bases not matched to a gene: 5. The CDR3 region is CASSFTGERPLHF. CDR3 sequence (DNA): TGTGCCAGCAGTTTCACAGGGGAAAGACCCCTCCACTTT.

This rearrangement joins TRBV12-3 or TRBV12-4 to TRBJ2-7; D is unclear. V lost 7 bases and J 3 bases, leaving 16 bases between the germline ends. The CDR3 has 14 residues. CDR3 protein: CASTPRLVGYEQYF. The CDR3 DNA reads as TGTGCCAGCACCCCCCGGTTAGTTGGCTACGAGCAGTACTTC.

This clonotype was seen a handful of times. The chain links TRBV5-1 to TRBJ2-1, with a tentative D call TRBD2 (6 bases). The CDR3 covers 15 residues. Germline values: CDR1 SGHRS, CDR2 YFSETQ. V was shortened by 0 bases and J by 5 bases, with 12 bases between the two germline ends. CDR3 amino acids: CASSLELAQNNEQFF. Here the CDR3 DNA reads TGCGCCAGCAGCTTGGAACTAGCCCAAAACAATGAGCAGTTCTTC.

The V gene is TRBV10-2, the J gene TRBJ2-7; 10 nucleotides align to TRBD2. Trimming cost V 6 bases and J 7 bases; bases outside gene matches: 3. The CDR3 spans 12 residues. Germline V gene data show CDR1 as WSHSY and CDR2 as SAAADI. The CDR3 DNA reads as TGCGCCAGCAGGGGGACTAGCGCAGAGCAGTACTTC. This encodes CASRGTSAEQYF.